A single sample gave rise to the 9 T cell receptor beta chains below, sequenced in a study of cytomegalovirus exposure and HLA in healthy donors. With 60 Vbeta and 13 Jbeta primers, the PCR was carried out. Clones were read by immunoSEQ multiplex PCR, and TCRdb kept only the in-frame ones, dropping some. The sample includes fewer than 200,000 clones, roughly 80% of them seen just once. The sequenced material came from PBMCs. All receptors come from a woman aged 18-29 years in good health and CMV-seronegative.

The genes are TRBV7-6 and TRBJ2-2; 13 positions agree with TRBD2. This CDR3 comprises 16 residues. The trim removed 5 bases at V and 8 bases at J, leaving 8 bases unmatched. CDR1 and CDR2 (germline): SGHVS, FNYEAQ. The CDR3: CASSQGLAGNFGELFF. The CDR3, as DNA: TGTGCCAGCAGCCAGGGACTAGCGGGAAATTTTGGGGAGCTGTTTTTT.

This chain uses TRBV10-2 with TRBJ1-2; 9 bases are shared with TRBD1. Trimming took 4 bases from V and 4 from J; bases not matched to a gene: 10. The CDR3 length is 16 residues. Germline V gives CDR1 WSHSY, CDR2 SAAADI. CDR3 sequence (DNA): TGCGCCAGCAGTGGGGTCCCGGGACAGGGATCCTATGGCTACACCTTC. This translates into CASSGVPGQGSYGYTF.

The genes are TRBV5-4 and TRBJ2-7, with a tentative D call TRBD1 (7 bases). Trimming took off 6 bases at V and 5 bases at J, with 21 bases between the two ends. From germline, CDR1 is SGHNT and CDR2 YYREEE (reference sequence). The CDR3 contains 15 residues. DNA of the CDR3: TGTGCCAGCACCTTACGGGGGAACAGGGGAAACGAGCAGTACTTC. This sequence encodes CASTLRGNRGNEQYF.

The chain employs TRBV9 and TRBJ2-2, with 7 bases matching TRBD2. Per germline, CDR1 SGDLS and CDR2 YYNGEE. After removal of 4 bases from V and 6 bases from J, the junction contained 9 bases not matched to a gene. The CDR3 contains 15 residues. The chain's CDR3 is CASSRGAGVAGELFF. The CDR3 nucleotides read TGTGCCAGCAGCCGAGGGGCGGGGGTGGCCGGGGAGCTGTTTTTT.

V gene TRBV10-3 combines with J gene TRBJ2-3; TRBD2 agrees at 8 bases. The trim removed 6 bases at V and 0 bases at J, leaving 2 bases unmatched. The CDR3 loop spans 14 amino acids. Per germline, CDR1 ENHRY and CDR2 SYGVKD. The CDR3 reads CAIRASGSTDTQYF. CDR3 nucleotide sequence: TGTGCCATCAGGGCTAGCGGGAGCACAGATACGCAGTATTTT.

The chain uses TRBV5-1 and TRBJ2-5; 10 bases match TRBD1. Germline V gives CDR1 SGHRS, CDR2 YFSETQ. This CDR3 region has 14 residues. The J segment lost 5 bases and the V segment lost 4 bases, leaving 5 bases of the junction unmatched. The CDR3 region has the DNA TGCGCCAGCAGCCCTGGGACAGGGGTCGAGACCCAGTACTTC. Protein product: CASSPGTGVETQYF.

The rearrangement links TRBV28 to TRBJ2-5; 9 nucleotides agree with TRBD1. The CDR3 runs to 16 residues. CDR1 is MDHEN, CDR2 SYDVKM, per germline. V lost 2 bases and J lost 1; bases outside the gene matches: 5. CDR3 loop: CASSLVGQGSQETQYF. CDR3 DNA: TGTGCCAGCAGTTTAGTAGGACAGGGGAGCCAAGAGACCCAGTACTTC.

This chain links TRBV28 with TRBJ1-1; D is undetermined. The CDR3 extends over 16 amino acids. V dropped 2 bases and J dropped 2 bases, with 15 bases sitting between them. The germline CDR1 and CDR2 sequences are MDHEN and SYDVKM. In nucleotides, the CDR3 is TGTGCCAGCAGTTTACTTCCGGGATCGGGTAACACTGAAGCTTTCTTT. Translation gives CASSLLPGSGNTEAFF.

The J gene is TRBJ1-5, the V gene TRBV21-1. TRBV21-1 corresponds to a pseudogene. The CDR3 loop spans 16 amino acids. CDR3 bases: TGTGCCAGCAGCAAAGTAAGCGGAACGCGGTGTCAGCCCCAGCATTTT. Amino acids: CASSKVSGTRCQPQHF.